The source of this T cell receptor beta chain is a study of cytomegalovirus exposure and HLA in healthy donors. It was with 60 Vbeta and 13 Jbeta primers that the PCR ran. Method: immunoSEQ multiplex PCR; TCRdb's copy keeps in-frame clones and lacks some. The sample has approximately 240,000 clones, around 80% seen once. Germline V CDR1 and CDR2: KGHSH, LQKENI. The CDR3 is 14 amino acids. V was cut by 2 bases and J by 3 bases, with 8 bases left in between. This sequence joins TRBV18 and TRBJ1-5; TRBD1 is a possible D gene (6 bases). The sequence came from a woman aged 60-75 years in good health and CMV-seropositive. Sequencing was performed on PBMCs. For the CDR3, the DNA is TGTGCCAGCTCACCAGGGGGCATCAATCAGCCCCAGCATTTT. Encoded protein: CASSPGGINQPQHF.